These 12 T cell receptor beta chains originate from one sample sequenced in a study of chemoradiotherapy in HPV16-positive cancers. Libraries were prepared by immunoSEQ multiplex PCR; TCRdb keeps only in-frame clonotypes and omits some of them. Of a few thousand clones in the sample, approximately 77% were seen once. Sequencing used tumor tissue, obtained from a patient who underwent chemoradiotherapy. The receptors derive from a human donor with HPV-associated anogenital cancer.

The chain has TRBV9 and TRBJ1-5, with TRBD1 identical over 9 bases. V shed 4 bases and J 4 bases; nucleotides not matched to a gene: 3. Germline V gene sequence: CDR1 SGDLS, CDR2 YYNGEE. The CDR3 has 14 residues. CDR3 protein: CASSPGQGNQPQHF. The CDR3 DNA follows: TGTGCCAGCAGCCCTGGACAGGGGAATCAGCCCCAGCATTTT.

This chain uses TRBV6-1 with TRBJ1-1; a weak D match, TRBD1 (6 bases). The germline V and J ends were trimmed by 0 bases and 1 base, with 12 bases remaining between them. In germline, CDR1 is MNHNS, CDR2 SASEGT. CDR3 length: 16 residues. CDR3 DNA sequence: TGTGCCAGCAGTGAAGCGATTGAGGGGGGGAACACTGAAGCTTTCTTT. Its protein product is CASSEAIEGGNTEAFF.

J is TRBJ2-7 and V is TRBV19; no clear D. This CDR3 comprises 15 residues. With 2 bases removed from V and 0 bases from J, the gap between germline ends came to 11 bases. Germline-derived CDR1 and CDR2 are LNHDA and SQIVND (reference sequence). CDR3 residues: CASSITTHSSYEQYF. As DNA, the CDR3 is TGTGCCAGTAGTATAACGACCCATAGCTCCTACGAGCAGTACTTC.

CDR3 residues: CASRSRGFGNTIYF. The CDR3 bases are TGTGCCAGCAGGTCCAGGGGGTTCGGAAACACCATATATTTT. V is TRBV28 and J is TRBJ1-3; 7 bases agree with TRBD1. The CDR3 consists of 14 residues. The V gene end was trimmed by 6 bases and the J gene end by 4 bases; junction bases not matched to a gene: 6. Germline lookup yields CDR1 MDHEN and CDR2 SYDVKM.

The rearrangement uses TRBV7-2 and TRBJ1-5; 8 bases fit TRBD1. The CDR3 has 15 residues. From germline, CDR1 is SGHTA and CDR2 FQGNSA. V lost 1 base to trimming and J lost 4 bases; unmatched junction nucleotides: 3. CDR3 sequence (DNA): TGTGCCAGCAGCTTAGGGCAGGGGGCGAATCAGCCCCAGCATTTT. Its protein product is CASSLGQGANQPQHF.

This chain connects TRBV5-1 to TRBJ2-1, with D unresolved. V was cut by 0 bases and J by 4 bases, with 2 bases left in between. The CDR3 runs to 12 residues. Germline loops: CDR1 SGHRS, CDR2 YFSETQ. The CDR3 DNA reads TGCGCCAGCAGCTTGGAGTACAATGAGCAGTTCTTC. Translating gives CASSLEYNEQFF.

This clone has more than one count but fewer than ten. The rearrangement joins TRBV29-1 to TRBJ2-7; D might be TRBD2 (6 bases). The CDR3 consists of 13 residues. The V and J ends lost 0 bases and 12 bases respectively, with 18 bases between them. The germline V gene has CDR1 SQVTM and CDR2 ANQGSEA. CDR3 region: CSVEDAPWGRRYF. In DNA, the CDR3 is TGCAGCGTTGAAGATGCCCCCTGGGGGAGGAGGTACTTC.

This clone has more than one count but fewer than ten. This chain links TRBV4-1 with TRBJ2-3; D may be TRBD2 (6 bases). CDR1 and CDR2 from the germline V gene are MGHRA and YSYEKL. CDR3 length: 16 residues. V dropped 1 base and J dropped 2 bases, with 13 bases sitting between them. CDR3 region: CASSQGGSGFTDTQYF. Written as DNA, the CDR3 is TGCGCCAGCAGCCAAGGTGGGAGCGGGTTCACAGATACGCAGTATTTT.

This rearrangement joins TRBV5-1 to TRBJ2-1; D perhaps matches TRBD1 (5 bases). The CDR3 sequence is 14 residues long. V was shortened by 2 bases and J by 4 bases, with 10 bases between the two germline ends. CDR1 is SGHRS, CDR2 YFSETQ, per germline. CDR3 region: CASSFSDSYNEQFF. The CDR3, as DNA: TGCGCCAGCAGCTTTTCTGACAGTTACAATGAGCAGTTCTTC.

The chain carries TRBV2 and TRBJ2-1; 7 nucleotides agree with TRBD1. The V gene end was trimmed by 6 bases and the J gene end by 3 bases; junction bases not matched to a gene: 2. The V gene's germline CDR1 is SNHLY and CDR2 FYNNEI. This CDR3 contains 13 residues. The CDR3 DNA reads as TGTGCCAGCAGGACAGGGTTCTACAATGAGCAGTTCTTC. Encoded protein: CASRTGFYNEQFF.

J is TRBJ2-1 and V is TRBV10-3, with TRBD1 as a possible D gene (5 bases). This CDR3 has 15 residues. Trimming took 5 bases from V and 6 from J, leaving 17 bases between them. The germline V gene has CDR1 ENHRY and CDR2 SYGVKD. The CDR3 spells CAISSSEGVGNEQFF. CDR3 coding DNA: TGTGCCATCAGTTCCTCAGAAGGGGTGGGCAATGAGCAGTTCTTC.

This clone was counted a few times. V gene TRBV28 combines with J gene TRBJ2-2, with a tentative D call TRBD2 (7 bases). This CDR3 comprises 17 residues. The germline gives CDR1 MDHEN, CDR2 SYDVKM. V lost 1 base and J 7 bases, leaving 19 bases between the germline ends. CDR3 in amino acids: CASSLLPPGGQDGELFF. The CDR3 bases are TGTGCCAGCAGTTTATTACCCCCCGGGGGGCAAGACGGGGAGCTGTTTTTT.